This TCR beta chain appears in the sequencing data of a study of blood T cell repertoires in COVID-19. This CDR3 spans 13 amino acids. The germline V gene encodes CDR1 SGHTA and CDR2 FQGTGA. V was trimmed by 1 base and J by 5 bases, leaving 9 bases between them. Profiling relied on immunoSEQ multiplex PCR, and the TCRdb table lists in-frame clones only, not all of them. This table has 75,000 to 100,000 clones, less than 90% appearing once. The receptor was derived from a man older than 75 with acute or convalescent COVID-19. Sequencing was done on a sample of peripheral blood. The J gene is TRBJ2-7, the V gene TRBV7-3; D may be TRBD1 (5 bases). CDR3: CASSLSQGNEQYF. The CDR3 region has the DNA TGTGCCAGCAGCTTAAGCCAGGGAAACGAGCAGTACTTC.